The source of this T cell receptor beta chain is a study of blood T cell repertoires in COVID-19. Using immunoSEQ multiplex PCR, the repertoire was profiled, and TCRdb retains in-frame clones only, with some absent. The data show a few hundred thousand clones, around 85% seen once. Seattle's cohort entered during active infection and was followed longitudinally. V was cut by 0 bases and J by 8 bases, with 10 bases left in between. The germline V gene has CDR1 LGHDT and CDR2 YNNKEL (reference sequence). The CDR3 has 14 amino acids. This sequence originates from a human donor with COVID-19, enrolled during active disease. The donor label of this sample is uncertain. Sequencing was performed on peripheral blood. V and J are TRBV3-1 (or the pseudogene TRBV3-2) and TRBJ1-4; D is uncertain. The CDR3 is CASSQESGGEKLFF. CDR3 coding DNA: TGTGCCAGCAGCCAAGAGTCAGGAGGGGAAAAACTGTTTTTT.